One sample yielded the 3 T cell receptor beta chains listed below, sequenced in a study of metastatic and nonmetastatic thyroid tumors. Treatment of any kind had been given to no patient before thyroid surgery. Via MiXCR, TCRdb re-called the PCR reads. Altogether roughly 4,700 clones are present, around 32% being singletons, with the ten largest covering 25% to 35%. The sample comprised adjacent normal tissue. The receptors stem from a male donor with papillary thyroid cancer or a benign thyroid nodule (not recorded which). Some clones in this sample may be carry-over from other donors' samples.

The chain uses TRBV10-3 and TRBJ1-3; D might be TRBD1 (6 bases). Germline assignment: CDR1 ENHRY and CDR2 SYGVKD. The CDR3 consists of 16 residues. Trimming removed 9 bases at V and 0 bases at J, with 18 bases between. CDR3 region: CAIGGYGTFSGNTIYF. The CDR3 coding sequence is TGTGCCATAGGGGGATACGGGACATTCTCTGGAAACACCATATATTTT.

This clone was detected a few times. The chain joins TRBV6-1 to TRBJ1-1; D remains unclear. CDR1 and CDR2 (germline): MNHNS, SASEGT. The length of the CDR3 is 15 residues. Trimming pared 6 bases from V and 2 bases from J, leaving 16 bases between. CDR3 sequence reads: CASRRALQDNTEAFF. The CDR3 DNA reads as TGTGCCAGCAGGCGAGCCCTACAAGATAACACTGAAGCTTTCTTT.

This clone is labeled as medium-sized. The same CDR3 also results from other DNA sequences found in this sample. The chain is built from TRBV29-1 and TRBJ2-1, with 9 bases matching TRBD1. The CDR3 loop spans 12 amino acids. Germline V gives CDR1 SQVTM, CDR2 ANQGSEA. Losses at the gene ends were 6 bases for V and 7 bases for J; bases not matched to a gene: 4. The CDR3: CSVRQGGNEQFF. In DNA form, the CDR3 reads TGCAGCGTCCGACAGGGGGGGAATGAGCAGTTCTTC.